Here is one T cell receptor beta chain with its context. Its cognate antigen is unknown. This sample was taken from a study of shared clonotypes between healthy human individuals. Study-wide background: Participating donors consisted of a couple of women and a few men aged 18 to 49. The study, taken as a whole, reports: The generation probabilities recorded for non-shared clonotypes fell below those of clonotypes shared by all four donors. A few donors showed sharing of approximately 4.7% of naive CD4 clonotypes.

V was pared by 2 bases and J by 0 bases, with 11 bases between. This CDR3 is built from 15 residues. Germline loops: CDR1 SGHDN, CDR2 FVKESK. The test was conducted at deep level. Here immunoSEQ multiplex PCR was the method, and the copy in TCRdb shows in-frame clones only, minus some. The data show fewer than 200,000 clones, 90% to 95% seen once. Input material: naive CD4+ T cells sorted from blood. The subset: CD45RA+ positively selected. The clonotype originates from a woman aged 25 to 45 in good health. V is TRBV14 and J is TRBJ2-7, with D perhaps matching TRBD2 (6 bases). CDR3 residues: CASSQFYGSSYEQYF. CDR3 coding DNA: TGTGCCAGCAGCCAATTTTACGGGAGCTCCTACGAGCAGTACTTC. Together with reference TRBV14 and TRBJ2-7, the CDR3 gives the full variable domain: EAGVTQFPSHSVIEKGQTVTLRCDPISGHDNLYWYRRVMGKEIKFLLHFVKESKQDESGMPNNRFLAERTGGTYSTLKVQPAELEDSGVYFCASSQFYGSSYEQYFGPGTRLTVT.